The T cell receptor beta chain under discussion was sequenced for a study of early T cells in non-severe SARS-CoV-2 infection. For the study at large: Chains stayed unpaired after sequencing of bulk RNA from unsorted whole blood.

Individual cDNA molecules each received unique molecular identifiers attached to them. TCRdb processed the 5' RACE reads anew with MiXCR; each CDR3 protein has one entry. The sample holds 55,000 to 75,000 distinct CDR3 sequences, approximately 9.3% seen once. In regard to this clonotype: Its antigen is unknown.

Findings and caveats of the study: Lookups in VDJdb leaned toward anti-spike CD8 responses and missed private and CD4 specificities.

This clonotype was sampled from an adult who was a healthcare worker with PCR-confirmed SARS-CoV-2 infection or an uninfected control (not recorded which). The sample was whole blood.

Written as DNA, the CDR3 is TGTGCCAGCATCGAACCGCAGGGCTATGGCTACACCTTC. It specifies CASIEPQGYGYTF. The rearrangement uses TRBV12-3 or TRBV12-4 and TRBJ1-2, with TRBD1 as a possible D gene (5 bases). This CDR3 contains 13 residues. The V and J ends lost 7 bases and 4 bases respectively, with 13 bases between them.